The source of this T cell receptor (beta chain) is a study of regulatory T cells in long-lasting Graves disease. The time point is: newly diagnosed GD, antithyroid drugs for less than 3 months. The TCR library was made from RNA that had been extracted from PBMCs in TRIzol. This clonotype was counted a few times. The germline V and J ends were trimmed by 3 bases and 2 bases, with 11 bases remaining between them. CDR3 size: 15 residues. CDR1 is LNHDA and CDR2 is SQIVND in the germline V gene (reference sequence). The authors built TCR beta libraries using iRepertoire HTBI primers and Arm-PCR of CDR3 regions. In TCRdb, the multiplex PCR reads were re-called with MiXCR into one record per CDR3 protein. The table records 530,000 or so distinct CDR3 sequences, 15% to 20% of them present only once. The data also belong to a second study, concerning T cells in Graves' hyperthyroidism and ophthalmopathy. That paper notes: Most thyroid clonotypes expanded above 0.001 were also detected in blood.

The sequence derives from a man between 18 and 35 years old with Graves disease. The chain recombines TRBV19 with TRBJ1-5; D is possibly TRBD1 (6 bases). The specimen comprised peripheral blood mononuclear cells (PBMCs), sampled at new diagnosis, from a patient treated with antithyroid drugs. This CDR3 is CASSMGAIGNQPQHF. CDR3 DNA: TGTGCCAGTAGTATGGGGGCGATAGGCAATCAGCCCCAGCATTTT.